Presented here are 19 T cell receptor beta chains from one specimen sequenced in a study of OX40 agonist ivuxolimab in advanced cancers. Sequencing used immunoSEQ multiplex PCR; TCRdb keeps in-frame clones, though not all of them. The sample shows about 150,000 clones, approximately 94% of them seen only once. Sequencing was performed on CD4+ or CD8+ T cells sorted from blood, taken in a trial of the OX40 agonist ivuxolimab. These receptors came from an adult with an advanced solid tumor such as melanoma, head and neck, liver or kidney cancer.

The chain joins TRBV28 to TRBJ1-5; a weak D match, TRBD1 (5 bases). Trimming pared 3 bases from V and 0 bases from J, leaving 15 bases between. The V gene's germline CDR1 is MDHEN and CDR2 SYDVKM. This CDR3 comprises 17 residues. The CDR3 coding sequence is TGTGCCAGCAGTTTCGTGAGACAGAGCCATAGCAATCAGCCCCAGCATTTT. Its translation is CASSFVRQSHSNQPQHF.

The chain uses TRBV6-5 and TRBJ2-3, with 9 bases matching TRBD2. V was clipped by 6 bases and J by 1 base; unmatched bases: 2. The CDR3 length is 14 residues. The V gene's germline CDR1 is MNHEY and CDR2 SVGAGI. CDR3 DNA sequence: TGTGCCAGCAGAAGGACTAGCGGCACAGATACGCAGTATTTT. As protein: CASRRTSGTDTQYF.

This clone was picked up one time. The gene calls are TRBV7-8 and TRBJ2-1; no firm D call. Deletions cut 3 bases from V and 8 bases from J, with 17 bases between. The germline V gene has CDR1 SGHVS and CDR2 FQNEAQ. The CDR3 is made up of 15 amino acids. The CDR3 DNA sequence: TGTGCCAGCAGCTTCCTCCGGACCCTAGGGCATGAGCAGTTCTTC. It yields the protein CASSFLRTLGHEQFF.

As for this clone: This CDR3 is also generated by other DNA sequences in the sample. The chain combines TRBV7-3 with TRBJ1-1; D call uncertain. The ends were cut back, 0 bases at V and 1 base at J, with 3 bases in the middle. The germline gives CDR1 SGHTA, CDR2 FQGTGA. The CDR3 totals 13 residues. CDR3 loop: CASSLTGNTEAFF. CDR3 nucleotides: TGTGCCAGCAGCTTAACTGGGAACACTGAAGCTTTCTTT.

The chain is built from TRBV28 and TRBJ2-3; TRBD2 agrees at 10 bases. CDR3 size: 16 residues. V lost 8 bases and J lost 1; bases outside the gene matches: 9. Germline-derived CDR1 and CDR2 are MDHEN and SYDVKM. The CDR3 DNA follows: TGTGCCAGCTCCGCACTCGGGACTAGCGGCACAGATACGCAGTATTTT. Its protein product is CASSALGTSGTDTQYF.

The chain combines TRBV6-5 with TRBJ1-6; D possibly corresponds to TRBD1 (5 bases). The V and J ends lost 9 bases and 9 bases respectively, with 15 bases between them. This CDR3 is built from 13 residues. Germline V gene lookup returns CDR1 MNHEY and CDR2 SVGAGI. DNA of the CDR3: TGTGCCAGTCGGCAGGGTCTCGGTTCACCCCTCCACTTT. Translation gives CASRQGLGSPLHF.

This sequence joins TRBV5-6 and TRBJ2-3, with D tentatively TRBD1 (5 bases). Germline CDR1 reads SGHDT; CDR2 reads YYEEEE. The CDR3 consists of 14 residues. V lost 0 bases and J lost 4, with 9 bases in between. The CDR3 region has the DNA TGTGCCAGCAGCTTGGTGGGGCCCCCAGATACGCAGTATTTT. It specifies CASSLVGPPDTQYF.

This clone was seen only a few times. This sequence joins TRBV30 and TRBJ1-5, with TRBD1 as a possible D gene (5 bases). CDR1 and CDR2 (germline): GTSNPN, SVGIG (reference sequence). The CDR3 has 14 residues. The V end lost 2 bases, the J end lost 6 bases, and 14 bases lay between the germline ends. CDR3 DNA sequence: TGTGCCTGGAGTACCAGGGTGGGGGGTCAGCCCCAGCATTTT. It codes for CAWSTRVGGQPQHF. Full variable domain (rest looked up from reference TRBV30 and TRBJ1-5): SQTIHQWPATLVQPVGSPLSLECTVEGTSNPNLYWYRQAAGRGLQLLFYSVGIGQISSEVPQNLSASRPQDRQFILSSKKLLLSDSGFYLCAWSTRVGGQPQHFGDGTRLSIL.

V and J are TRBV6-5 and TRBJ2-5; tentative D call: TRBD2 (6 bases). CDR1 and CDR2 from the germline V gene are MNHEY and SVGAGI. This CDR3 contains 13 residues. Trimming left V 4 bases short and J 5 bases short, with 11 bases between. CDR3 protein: CASSWDWWETQYF. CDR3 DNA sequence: TGTGCCAGCAGTTGGGACTGGTGGGAGACCCAGTACTTC.

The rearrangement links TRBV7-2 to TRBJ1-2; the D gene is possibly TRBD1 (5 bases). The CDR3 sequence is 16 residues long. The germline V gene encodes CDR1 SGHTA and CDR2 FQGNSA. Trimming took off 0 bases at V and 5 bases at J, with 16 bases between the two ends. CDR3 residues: CASSLAPRIRVYGYTF. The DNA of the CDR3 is TGTGCCAGCAGCTTAGCGCCGAGGATCAGGGTTTATGGCTACACCTTC.

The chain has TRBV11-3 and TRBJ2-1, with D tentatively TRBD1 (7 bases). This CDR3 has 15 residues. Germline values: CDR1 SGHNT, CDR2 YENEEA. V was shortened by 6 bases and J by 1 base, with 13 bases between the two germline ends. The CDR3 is CASSPQGGSYNEQFF. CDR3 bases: TGTGCCAGCAGTCCCCAGGGGGGTTCCTACAATGAGCAGTTCTTC.

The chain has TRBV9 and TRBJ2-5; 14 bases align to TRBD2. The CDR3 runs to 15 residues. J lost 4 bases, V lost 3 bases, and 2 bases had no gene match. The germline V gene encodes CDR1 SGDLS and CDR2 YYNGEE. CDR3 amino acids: CASSAGLAGVETQYF. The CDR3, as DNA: TGTGCCAGCAGCGCGGGACTAGCGGGGGTAGAGACCCAGTACTTC.

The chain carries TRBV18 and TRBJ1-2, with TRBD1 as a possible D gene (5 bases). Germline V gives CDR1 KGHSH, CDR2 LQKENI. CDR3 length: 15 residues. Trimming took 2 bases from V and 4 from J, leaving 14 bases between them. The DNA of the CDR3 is TGTGCCAGCTCACCAAGCGGGGCTCCAACCTATGGCTACACCTTC. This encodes CASSPSGAPTYGYTF.

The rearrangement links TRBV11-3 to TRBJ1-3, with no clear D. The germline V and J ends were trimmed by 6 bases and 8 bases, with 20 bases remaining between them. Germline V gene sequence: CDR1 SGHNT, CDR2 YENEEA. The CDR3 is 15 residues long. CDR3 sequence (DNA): TGTGCCAGCAGGGGTCAAGTGGGCCTGGCGTACACCATATATTTT. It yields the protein CASRGQVGLAYTIYF. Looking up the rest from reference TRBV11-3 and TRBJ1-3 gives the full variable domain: EAGVVQSPRYKIIEKKQPVAFWCNPISGHNTLYWYLQNLGQGPELLIRYENEEAVDDSQLPKDRFSAERLKGVDSTLKIQPAELGDSAVYLCASRGQVGLAYTIYFGEGSWLTVV.

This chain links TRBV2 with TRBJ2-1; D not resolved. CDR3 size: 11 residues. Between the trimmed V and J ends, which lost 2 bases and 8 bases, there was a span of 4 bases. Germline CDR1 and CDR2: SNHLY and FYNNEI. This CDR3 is CASSETDEQFF. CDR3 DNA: TGTGCCAGCAGTGAAACGGATGAGCAGTTCTTC.

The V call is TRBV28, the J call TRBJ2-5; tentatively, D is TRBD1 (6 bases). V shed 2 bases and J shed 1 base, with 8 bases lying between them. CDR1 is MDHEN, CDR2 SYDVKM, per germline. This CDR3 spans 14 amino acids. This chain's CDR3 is CASSLDRSQETQYF. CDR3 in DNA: TGTGCCAGCAGTTTAGACAGGAGCCAAGAGACCCAGTACTTC. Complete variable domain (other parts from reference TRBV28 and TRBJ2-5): DVKVTQSSRYLVKRTGEKVFLECVQDMDHENMFWYRQDPGLGLRLIYFSYDVKMKEKGDIPEGYSVSREKKERFSLILESASTNQTSMYLCASSLDRSQETQYFGPGTRLLVL.

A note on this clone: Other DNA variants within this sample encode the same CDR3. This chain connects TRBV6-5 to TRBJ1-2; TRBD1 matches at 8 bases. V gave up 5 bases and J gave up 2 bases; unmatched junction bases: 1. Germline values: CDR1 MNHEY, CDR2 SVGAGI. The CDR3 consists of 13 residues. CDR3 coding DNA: TGTGCCAGCAGTCGGACAGGGAACTATGGCTACACCTTC. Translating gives CASSRTGNYGYTF.

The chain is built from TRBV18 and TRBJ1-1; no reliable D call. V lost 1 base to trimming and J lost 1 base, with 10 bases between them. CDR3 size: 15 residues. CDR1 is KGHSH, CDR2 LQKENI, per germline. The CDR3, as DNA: TGTGCCAGCTCACCACGAGACTCCCGGAACACTGAAGCTTTCTTT. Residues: CASSPRDSRNTEAFF.

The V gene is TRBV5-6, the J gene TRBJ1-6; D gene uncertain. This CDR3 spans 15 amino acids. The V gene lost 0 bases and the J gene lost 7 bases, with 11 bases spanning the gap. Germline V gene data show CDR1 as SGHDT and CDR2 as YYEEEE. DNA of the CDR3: TGTGCCAGCAGCTTGGAAGTCAGAATGAATTCACCCCTCCACTTT. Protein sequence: CASSLEVRMNSPLHF.